These T cell receptor beta chains were read from a single sample in a study of CD8 T cells in Susac syndrome. TCRdb independently ran MiXCR on the immunoSEQ multiplex PCR reads; one entry per CDR3 protein. This table has under 200,000 distinct CDR3 sequences, 85% to 95% appearing once. The source material was CD4+ T cells from PBMCs. These receptors all come from a human donor in good health. CDR3s include the opening cysteine and the closing phenylalanine or tryptophan. A D gene is named only where the DNA matches it firmly. Not every row has a clone size; where given, it reads once, few, many or a size class.

NA	TRBD2	TRBV28	TRBJ2-5	CASSFPSTSGAPIRETQYF	TGTGCCAGCAGTTTCCCCTCGACTAGCGGGGCCCCCATCAGGGAGACCCAGTACTTC
once	NA	TRBV6-5	TRBJ1-4	CASSLMGSGKLFF	TGTGCCAGCAGTTTGATGGGATCCGGCAAACTGTTTTTT
NA	NA	TRBV7-6	TRBJ2-2	CASSLGVLNTGELFF	TGTGCCAGCAGCTTAGGGGTGTTAAACACCGGGGAGCTGTTTTTT
once	NA	TRBV15	TRBJ1-3	CATRGGGPGNTIYF	TGTGCCACCAGGGGGGGAGGGCCTGGAAACACCATATATTTT
once	NA	TRBV7-9	TRBJ1-2	CASSLARGEIYGYTF	TGTGCCAGCAGCTTAGCCCGAGGTGAGATCTATGGCTACACCTTC
NA	NA	TRBV3-1	TRBJ2-7	CASSLRGGGRYEQYF	TGTGCCAGCAGCCTCCGGGGCGGGGGCCGGTACGAGCAGTACTTC
NA	TRBD1	TRBV7-8	TRBJ2-7	CASSSRQGAGEQYF	TGTGCCAGCAGCTCCAGACAGGGGGCTGGCGAGCAGTACTTC
NA	NA	TRBV6-5	TRBJ1-6	CASRIEYGISPLHF	TGTGCCAGCAGGATTGAATACGGGATTTCACCCCTCCACTTT
NA	TRBD1	TRBV18	TRBJ1-5	CASSPSRAGQGDWAQHF	TGTGCCAGCTCACCTTCGAGGGCGGGACAGGGCGACTGGGCCCAGCATTTT
once	NA	TRBV14	TRBJ1-3	CASSQDPRYGGNTIYF	TGTGCCAGCAGCCAAGATCCCCGCTACGGTGGAAACACCATATATTTT